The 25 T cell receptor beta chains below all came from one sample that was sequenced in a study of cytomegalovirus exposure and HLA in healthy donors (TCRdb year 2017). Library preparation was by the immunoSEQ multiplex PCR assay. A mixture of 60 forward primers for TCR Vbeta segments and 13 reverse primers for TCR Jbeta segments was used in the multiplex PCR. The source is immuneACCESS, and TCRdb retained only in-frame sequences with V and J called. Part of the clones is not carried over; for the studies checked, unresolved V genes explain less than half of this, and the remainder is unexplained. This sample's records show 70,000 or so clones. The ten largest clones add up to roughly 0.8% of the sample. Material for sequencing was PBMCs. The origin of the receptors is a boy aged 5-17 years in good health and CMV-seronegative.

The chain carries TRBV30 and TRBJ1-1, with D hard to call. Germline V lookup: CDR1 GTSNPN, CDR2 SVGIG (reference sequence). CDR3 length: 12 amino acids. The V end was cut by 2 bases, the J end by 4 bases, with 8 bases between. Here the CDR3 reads CAWSSPGTEAFF. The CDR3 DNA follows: TGTGCCTGGAGTAGTCCAGGCACTGAAGCTTTCTTT.

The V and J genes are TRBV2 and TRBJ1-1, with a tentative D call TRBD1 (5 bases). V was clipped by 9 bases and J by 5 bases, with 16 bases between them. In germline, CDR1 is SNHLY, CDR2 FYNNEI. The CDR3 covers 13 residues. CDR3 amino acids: CASRERGRTEAFF. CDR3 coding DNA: TGTGCCAGTAGGGAAAGGGGAAGGACTGAAGCTTTCTTT.

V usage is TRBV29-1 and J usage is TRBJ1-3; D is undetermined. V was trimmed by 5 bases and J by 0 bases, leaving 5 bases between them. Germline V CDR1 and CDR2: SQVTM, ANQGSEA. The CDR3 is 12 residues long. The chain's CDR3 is CSVYGSGNTIYF. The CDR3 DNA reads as TGCAGCGTTTACGGCTCTGGAAACACCATATATTTT.

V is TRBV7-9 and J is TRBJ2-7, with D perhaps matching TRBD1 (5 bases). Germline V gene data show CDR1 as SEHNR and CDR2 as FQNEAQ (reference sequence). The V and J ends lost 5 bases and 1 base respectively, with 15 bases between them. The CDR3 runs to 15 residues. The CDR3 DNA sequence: TGTGCCAGCAGCCCAAACCTGAGACAGTCCTACGAGCAGTACTTC. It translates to CASSPNLRQSYEQYF.

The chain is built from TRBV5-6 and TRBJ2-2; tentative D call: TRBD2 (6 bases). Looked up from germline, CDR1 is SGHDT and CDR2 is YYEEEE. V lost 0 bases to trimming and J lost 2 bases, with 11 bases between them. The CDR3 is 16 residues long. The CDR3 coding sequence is TGTGCCAGCAGCTTGGGTGGAGGGGTAAACACCGGGGAGCTGTTTTTT. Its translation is CASSLGGGVNTGELFF.

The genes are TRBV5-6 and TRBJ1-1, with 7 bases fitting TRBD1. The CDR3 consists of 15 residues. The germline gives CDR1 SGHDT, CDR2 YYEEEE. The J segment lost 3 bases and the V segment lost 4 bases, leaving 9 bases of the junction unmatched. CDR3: CASSPLTGRYTEAFF. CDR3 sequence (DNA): TGTGCCAGCAGCCCATTGACAGGGAGGTACACTGAAGCTTTCTTT. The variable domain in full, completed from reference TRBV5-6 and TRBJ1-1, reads DAGVTQSPTHLIKTRGQQVTLRCSPKSGHDTVSWYQQALGQGPQFIFQYYEEEERQRGNFPDRFSGHQFPNYSSELNVNALLLGDSALYLCASSPLTGRYTEAFFGQGTRLTVV.

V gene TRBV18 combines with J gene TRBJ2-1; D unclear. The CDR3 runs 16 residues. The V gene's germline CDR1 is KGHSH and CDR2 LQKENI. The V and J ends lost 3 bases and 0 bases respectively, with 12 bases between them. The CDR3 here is CASSPPTQSSYNEQFF. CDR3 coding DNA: TGTGCCAGCTCACCTCCGACTCAGAGCTCCTACAATGAGCAGTTCTTC.

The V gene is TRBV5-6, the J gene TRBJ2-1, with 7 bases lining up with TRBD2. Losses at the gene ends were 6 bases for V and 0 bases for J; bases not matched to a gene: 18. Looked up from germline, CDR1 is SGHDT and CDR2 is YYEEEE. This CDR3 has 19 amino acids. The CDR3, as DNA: TGTGCCAGCATGCTGGGCGCAGGATCCAGCGGGGTCTCCTACAATGAGCAGTTCTTC. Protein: CASMLGAGSSGVSYNEQFF.

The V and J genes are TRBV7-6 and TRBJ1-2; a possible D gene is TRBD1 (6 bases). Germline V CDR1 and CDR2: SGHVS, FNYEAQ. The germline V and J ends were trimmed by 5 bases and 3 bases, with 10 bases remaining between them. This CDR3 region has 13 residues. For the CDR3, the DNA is TGTGCCAGCAGCCACCAGGGGTACTATGGCTACACCTTC. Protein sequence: CASSHQGYYGYTF.

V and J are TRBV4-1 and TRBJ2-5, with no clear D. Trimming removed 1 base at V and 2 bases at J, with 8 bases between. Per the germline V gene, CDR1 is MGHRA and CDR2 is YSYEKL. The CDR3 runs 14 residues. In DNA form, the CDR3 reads TGCGCCAGCAGCCAAGCCTCCCAGCAAGAGACCCAGTACTTC. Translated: CASSQASQQETQYF.

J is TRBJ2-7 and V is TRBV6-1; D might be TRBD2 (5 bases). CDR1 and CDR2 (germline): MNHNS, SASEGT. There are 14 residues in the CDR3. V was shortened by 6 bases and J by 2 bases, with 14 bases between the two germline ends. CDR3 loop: CASRVTGIAYEQYF. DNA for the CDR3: TGTGCCAGCAGGGTCACGGGGATTGCCTACGAGCAGTACTTC.

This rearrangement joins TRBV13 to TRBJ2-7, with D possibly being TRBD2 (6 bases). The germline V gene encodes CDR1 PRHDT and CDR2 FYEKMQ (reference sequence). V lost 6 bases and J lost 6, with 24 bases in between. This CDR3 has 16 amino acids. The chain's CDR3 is CASSPMTWGVTGEQYF. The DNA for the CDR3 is TGTGCCAGCAGTCCCATGACGTGGGGGGTGACGGGCGAGCAGTACTTC.

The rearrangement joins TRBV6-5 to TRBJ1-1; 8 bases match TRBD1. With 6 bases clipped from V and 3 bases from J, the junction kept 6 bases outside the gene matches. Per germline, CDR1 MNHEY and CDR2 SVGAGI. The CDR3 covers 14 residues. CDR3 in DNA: TGTGCCAGCAGGGCGCAGGGGGCTGACACTGAAGCTTTCTTT. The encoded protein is CASRAQGADTEAFF.

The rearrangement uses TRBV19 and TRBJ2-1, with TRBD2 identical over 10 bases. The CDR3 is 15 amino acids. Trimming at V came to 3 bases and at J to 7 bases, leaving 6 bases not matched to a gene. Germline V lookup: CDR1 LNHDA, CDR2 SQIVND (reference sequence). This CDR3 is CASSITLAGDNEQFF. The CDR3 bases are TGTGCCAGTAGTATTACCCTAGCGGGAGATAATGAGCAGTTCTTC.

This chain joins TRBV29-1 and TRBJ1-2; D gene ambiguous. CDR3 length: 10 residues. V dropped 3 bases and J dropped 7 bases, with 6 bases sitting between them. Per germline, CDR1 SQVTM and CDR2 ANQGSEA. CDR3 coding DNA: TGCAGCGTTGATGAGGGTGGCTACACCTTC. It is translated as CSVDEGGYTF. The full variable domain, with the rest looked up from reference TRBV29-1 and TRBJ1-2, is SAVISQKPSRDICQRGTSLTIQCQVDSQVTMMFWYRQQPGQSLTLIATANQGSEATYESGFVIDKFPISRPNLTFSTLTVSNMSPEDSSIYLCSVDEGGYTFGSGTRLTVV.

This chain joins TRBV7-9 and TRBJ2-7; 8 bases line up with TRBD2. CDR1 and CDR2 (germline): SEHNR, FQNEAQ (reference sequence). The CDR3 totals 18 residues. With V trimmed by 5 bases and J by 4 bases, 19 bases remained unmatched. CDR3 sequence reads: CASSQAKLVSGGTYEQYF. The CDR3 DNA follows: TGTGCCAGCAGCCAAGCTAAATTGGTGAGCGGGGGAACTTACGAGCAGTACTTC.

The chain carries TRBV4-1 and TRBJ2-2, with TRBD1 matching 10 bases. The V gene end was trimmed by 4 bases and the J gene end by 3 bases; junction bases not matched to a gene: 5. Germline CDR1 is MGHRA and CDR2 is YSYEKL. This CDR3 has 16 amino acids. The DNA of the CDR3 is TGCGCCAGCAGCCCCGGACAGGGGGGTGACACCGGGGAGCTGTTTTTT. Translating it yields CASSPGQGGDTGELFF.

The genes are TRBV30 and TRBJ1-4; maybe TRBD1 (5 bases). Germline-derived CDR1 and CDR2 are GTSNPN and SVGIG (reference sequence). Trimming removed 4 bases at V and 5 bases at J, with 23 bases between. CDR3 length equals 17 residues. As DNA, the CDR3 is TGTGCCTGGAAAGATGGCAGGGCTCCCTTTAGCAATGAAAAACTGTTTTTT. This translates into CAWKDGRAPFSNEKLFF. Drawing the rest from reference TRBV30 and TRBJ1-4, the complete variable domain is SQTIHQWPATLVQPVGSPLSLECTVEGTSNPNLYWYRQAAGRGLQLLFYSVGIGQISSEVPQNLSASRPQDRQFILSSKKLLLSDSGFYLCAWKDGRAPFSNEKLFFGSGTQLSVL.

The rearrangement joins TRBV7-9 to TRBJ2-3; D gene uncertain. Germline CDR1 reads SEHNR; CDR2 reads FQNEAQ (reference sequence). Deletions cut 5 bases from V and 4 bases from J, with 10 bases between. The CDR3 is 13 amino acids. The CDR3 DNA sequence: TGTGCCAGCAGCGAGGTGGTACCAGATACGCAGTATTTT. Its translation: CASSEVVPDTQYF.

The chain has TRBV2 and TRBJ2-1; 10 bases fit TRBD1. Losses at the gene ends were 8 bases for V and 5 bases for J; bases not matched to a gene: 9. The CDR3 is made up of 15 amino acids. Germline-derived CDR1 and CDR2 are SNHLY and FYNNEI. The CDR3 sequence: CASQKRGTGDNEQFF. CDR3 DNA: TGTGCCAGCCAGAAGCGCGGGACAGGGGACAATGAGCAGTTCTTC.

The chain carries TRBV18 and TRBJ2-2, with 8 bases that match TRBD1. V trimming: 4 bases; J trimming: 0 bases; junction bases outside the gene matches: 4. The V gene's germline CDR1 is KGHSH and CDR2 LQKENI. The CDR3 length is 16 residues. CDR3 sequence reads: CASSRDRPANTGELFF. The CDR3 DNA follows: TGTGCCAGCTCACGGGACAGGCCTGCGAACACCGGGGAGCTGTTTTTT.

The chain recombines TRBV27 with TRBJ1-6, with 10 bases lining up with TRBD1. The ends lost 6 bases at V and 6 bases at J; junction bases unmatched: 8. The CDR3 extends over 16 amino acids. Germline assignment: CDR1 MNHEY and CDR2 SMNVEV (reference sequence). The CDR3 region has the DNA TGTGCCAGCAGAAGACAGGGGGCGCTTTTTAATTCACCCCTCCACTTT. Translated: CASRRQGALFNSPLHF.

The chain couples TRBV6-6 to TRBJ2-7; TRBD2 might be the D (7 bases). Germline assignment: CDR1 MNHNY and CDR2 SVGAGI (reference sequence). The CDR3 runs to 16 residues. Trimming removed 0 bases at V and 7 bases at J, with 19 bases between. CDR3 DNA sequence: TGTGCCAGCAGTTACTCGATCCGCGGGGGCCGATTGGAGCAGTACTTC. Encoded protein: CASSYSIRGGRLEQYF.

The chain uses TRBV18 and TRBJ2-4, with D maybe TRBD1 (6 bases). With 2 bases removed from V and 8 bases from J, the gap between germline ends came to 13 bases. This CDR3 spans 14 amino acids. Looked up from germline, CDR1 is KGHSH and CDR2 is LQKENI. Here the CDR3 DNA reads TGTGCCAGCTCACCATTTCCCCCAGGGGACATTCAGTACTTC. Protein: CASSPFPPGDIQYF.

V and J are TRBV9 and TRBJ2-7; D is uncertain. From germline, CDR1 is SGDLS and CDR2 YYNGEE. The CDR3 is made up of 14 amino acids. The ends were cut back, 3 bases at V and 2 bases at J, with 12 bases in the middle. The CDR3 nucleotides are TGTGCCAGCAGCGACAGCCCAGGTGCCTACGAGCAGTACTTC. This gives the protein CASSDSPGAYEQYF.